This T cell receptor (beta chain) was obtained from a study of T cells in Graves' hyperthyroidism and ophthalmopathy. On the study more broadly: Blood was drawn when the patient was first diagnosed and still untreated. Study-wide results and limits: Among thyroid clonotypes expanded above 0.001, most also appeared in blood.

Amplification of TCR beta CDR3 regions was performed using RNA transcripts as template. Initially, a first-round RT-PCR of the TCR CDR3 employed the HTBI primer set. MiXCR was run by TCRdb on the multiplex PCR reads, yielding one entry per CDR3 protein. This sample carries approximately 590,000 distinct CDR3 sequences, roughly 14% of them seen once, and the ten largest clones take under 7.5%. The CDR3 spans 13 residues. The germline gives CDR1 ENHRY, CDR2 SYGVKD. V dropped 10 bases and J dropped 2 bases, with 13 bases sitting between them. The diagnoses drew upon clinical symptoms, serum thyroxine and TRAb, thyroid ultrasound and orbital computed tomography. Out of roughly 10 ml of fresh peripheral blood came the PBMCs. For this clonotype: Its antigen remains unidentified.

The source is a woman in her thirties with Graves' hyperthyroidism. The specimen was blood. The rearrangement uses TRBV10-3 and TRBJ2-3, with D possibly matching TRBD2 (6 bases). The CDR3 here is CATYPGVTDTQYF. CDR3 nucleotide sequence: TGTGCCACCTATCCGGGGGTCACAGATACGCAGTATTTT.